These 18 T cell receptor beta chains share one sample of origin, sequenced in a study of STAT5B mutations in CD4+ large granular lymphocyte leukemia. Only in-frame clones appear in the TCRdb table, and some are missing; sequencing was by immunoSEQ multiplex PCR. This table holds 3,900 or so clones, around four fifths found once. Material: PBMCs. The receptors derive from a man aged 55 to 69 with CD4+ T-cell large granular lymphocyte leukemia.

This sequence joins TRBV5-8 and TRBJ1-2; D gene unclear. Trimming cost V 4 bases and J 5 bases, with 9 bases left between them. Germline V gives CDR1 SGHTS, CDR2 YDEGEE. The CDR3 length is 12 residues. The CDR3 protein is CASSRGQYGYTF. CDR3 coding DNA: TGTGCCAGCAGCCGGGGTCAATATGGCTACACCTTC.

V gene TRBV30 combines with J gene TRBJ1-2; TRBD1 might be the D (5 bases). Germline CDR1 is GTSNPN and CDR2 is SVGIG (reference sequence). The CDR3 runs 14 residues. Trimming removed 3 bases at V and 4 bases at J, with 15 bases between. CDR3 sequence: CAWRYIGTPYGYTF. CDR3 in DNA: TGTGCCTGGAGGTACATTGGGACGCCCTATGGCTACACCTTC.

The V call is TRBV7-9, the J call TRBJ2-7; no clear D. The CDR3 totals 15 residues. Germline CDR1 SEHNR, CDR2 FQNEAQ (reference sequence). V lost 5 bases and J lost 1, with 15 bases in between. CDR3 sequence reads: CASSPPPPQSYEQYF. Written as DNA, the CDR3 is TGTGCCAGCAGCCCCCCCCCGCCCCAATCCTACGAGCAGTACTTC.

The rearrangement uses TRBV7-2 and TRBJ2-7, with D possibly called TRBD1 or TRBD2 (5 bases each). Germline assignment: CDR1 SGHTA and CDR2 FQGNSA. The length of the CDR3 is 16 residues. The V gene lost 1 base and the J gene lost 4 bases, with 17 bases spanning the gap. The CDR3 loop is CASSLGDLLRGYEQYF. The CDR3 DNA is TGTGCCAGCAGCTTAGGGGACCTATTACGTGGATACGAGCAGTACTTC. The full variable domain, in which reference TRBV7-2 and TRBJ2-7 provide the parts outside the CDR3, is GAGVSQSPSNKVTEKGKDVELRCDPISGHTALYWYRQSLGQGLEFLIYFQGNSAPDKSGLPSDRFSAERTGGSVSTLTIQRTQQEDSAVYLCASSLGDLLRGYEQYFGPGTRLTVT.

This chain joins TRBV19 and TRBJ2-3; 8 bases are a match to TRBD1. With 6 bases clipped from V and 2 bases from J, the junction kept 7 bases outside the gene matches. From germline, CDR1 is LNHDA and CDR2 SQIVND (reference sequence). CDR3 length: 15 amino acids. In DNA form, the CDR3 reads TGTGCCAGTAGGGGACAGGCCCCCTACACAGATACGCAGTATTTT. The encoded protein is CASRGQAPYTDTQYF.

The chain uses TRBV5-1 and TRBJ2-3, with D maybe TRBD1 (5 bases). This CDR3 contains 14 residues. V was clipped by 5 bases and J by 6 bases, with 16 bases between them. CDR1 SGHRS and CDR2 YFSETQ come from the germline V gene. This CDR3 is CASRGEEKGDTQYF. The CDR3 nucleotides read TGCGCCAGCAGAGGGGAAGAAAAGGGGGATACGCAGTATTTT.

The J gene is TRBJ1-1, the V gene TRBV6-1, with D perhaps TRBD1 (5 bases). Germline V gene sequence: CDR1 MNHNS, CDR2 SASEGT. There are 13 residues in the CDR3. V lost 4 bases to trimming and J lost 2 bases, with 8 bases between them. This chain's CDR3 is CASSAGTNTEAFF. The CDR3 DNA sequence: TGTGCCAGCAGTGCCGGGACTAACACTGAAGCTTTCTTT.

The chain has TRBV2 and TRBJ1-2; D unclear. The CDR3 has 16 amino acids. The germline V gene encodes CDR1 SNHLY and CDR2 FYNNEI. V was shortened by 2 bases and J by 2 bases, with 15 bases between the two germline ends. In DNA, the CDR3 is TGTGCCAGCAGTGAAACAGTTCCGTCCCCGAACTATGGCTACACCTTC. Encoded protein: CASSETVPSPNYGYTF.

The chain employs TRBV6-1 and TRBJ2-7, with no clear D. Germline V gene sequence: CDR1 MNHNS, CDR2 SASEGT. The CDR3 has 15 amino acids. V lost 1 base and J 3 bases, leaving 13 bases between the germline ends. In DNA, the CDR3 is TGTGCCAGCAGTGAAGACCCCCGGCCCAACTACGAGCAGTACTTC. Amino acid sequence: CASSEDPRPNYEQYF.

The chain is built from TRBV6-5 and TRBJ2-2; D is undetermined. The germline gives CDR1 MNHEY, CDR2 SVGAGI. V lost 0 bases and J lost 2, with 10 bases in between. The CDR3 has 16 residues. CDR3 bases: TGTGCCAGCAGTTACTCGAGTAGGGATAACACCGGGGAGCTGTTTTTT. Amino acid sequence: CASSYSSRDNTGELFF.

V and J are TRBV2 and TRBJ2-1; D might be TRBD2 (6 bases). V lost 8 bases to trimming and J lost 8 bases, with 19 bases between them. CDR1 and CDR2 (germline): SNHLY, FYNNEI. This CDR3 has 14 amino acids. The CDR3: CASLTRGAWDEQFF. In nucleotides, the CDR3 is TGTGCCAGCCTGACTAGAGGGGCTTGGGATGAGCAGTTCTTC.

This chain joins TRBV5-1 and TRBJ2-7; a weak D match, TRBD1 (5 bases). V was shortened by 5 bases and J by 0 bases, with 9 bases between the two germline ends. CDR1 is SGHRS, CDR2 YFSETQ, per germline. CDR3 length equals 13 residues. DNA for the CDR3: TGCGCCAGCAGTACAGGAAGCTCCTACGAGCAGTACTTC. This codes for CASSTGSSYEQYF.

The chain recombines TRBV7-9 with TRBJ1-4; D might be TRBD1 (5 bases). Trimming left V 1 base short and J 5 bases short, with 20 bases between. CDR1 and CDR2 (germline): SEHNR, FQNEAQ (reference sequence). This CDR3 region has 18 residues. CDR3 sequence reads: CASSLVRESVSLNEKLFF. Here the CDR3 DNA reads TGTGCCAGCAGCTTAGTCAGGGAATCAGTTAGTTTGAATGAAAAACTGTTTTTT.

The chain combines TRBV9 with TRBJ1-1; D remains unclear. V gave up 4 bases and J gave up 1 base, with 14 bases separating them. Germline lookup yields CDR1 SGDLS and CDR2 YYNGEE. The CDR3 runs to 15 residues. CDR3: CASSPEEIRNTEAFF. The CDR3 DNA reads TGTGCCAGCAGCCCAGAAGAGATTCGGAACACTGAAGCTTTCTTT.

The chain carries TRBV10-2 and TRBJ2-3; D unresolved. Germline lookup yields CDR1 WSHSY and CDR2 SAAADI. The CDR3 consists of 16 residues. Between the trimmed V and J ends, which lost 10 bases and 1 base, there was a span of 21 bases. The CDR3 DNA reads TGCGCCACCGAAATAACAGACATAGGAGGCACAGATACGCAGTATTTT. Translated, it gives CATEITDIGGTDTQYF.

V usage is TRBV30 and J usage is TRBJ1-6; D remains ambiguous. The CDR3 is 14 amino acids. V was shortened by 0 bases and J by 4 bases, with 7 bases between the two germline ends. CDR1 and CDR2 (germline): GTSNPN, SVGIG (reference sequence). DNA for the CDR3: TGTGCCTGGAGTGTACGGGATTATAATTCACCCCTCCACTTT. Encoded protein: CAWSVRDYNSPLHF.

The chain joins TRBV2 to TRBJ1-6; the D is unclear. V dropped 7 bases and J dropped 0 bases, with 7 bases sitting between them. This CDR3 contains 14 residues. Germline CDR1 is SNHLY and CDR2 is FYNNEI. The CDR3 is CASKEVSYNSPLHF. CDR3 in DNA: TGTGCCAGCAAAGAAGTCTCCTATAATTCACCCCTCCACTTT. Drawing the rest from reference TRBV2 and TRBJ1-6, the complete variable domain is EPEVTQTPSHQVTQMGQEVILRCVPISNHLYFYWYRQILGQKVEFLVSFYNNEISEKSEIFDDQFSVERPDGSNFTLKIRSTKLEDSAMYFCASKEVSYNSPLHFGNGTRLTVT.

The genes are TRBV12-5 and TRBJ2-5; D is perhaps TRBD1 (5 bases). V shed 1 base and J shed 14 bases, with 20 bases lying between them. In germline, CDR1 is LGHNT, CDR2 FRNRAP. The CDR3 extends over 14 amino acids. CDR3 nucleotides: TGTGCTAGTGGTTTGGGCGTCCTTATGGGGCCTCTATACTTC. It translates to CASGLGVLMGPLYF.